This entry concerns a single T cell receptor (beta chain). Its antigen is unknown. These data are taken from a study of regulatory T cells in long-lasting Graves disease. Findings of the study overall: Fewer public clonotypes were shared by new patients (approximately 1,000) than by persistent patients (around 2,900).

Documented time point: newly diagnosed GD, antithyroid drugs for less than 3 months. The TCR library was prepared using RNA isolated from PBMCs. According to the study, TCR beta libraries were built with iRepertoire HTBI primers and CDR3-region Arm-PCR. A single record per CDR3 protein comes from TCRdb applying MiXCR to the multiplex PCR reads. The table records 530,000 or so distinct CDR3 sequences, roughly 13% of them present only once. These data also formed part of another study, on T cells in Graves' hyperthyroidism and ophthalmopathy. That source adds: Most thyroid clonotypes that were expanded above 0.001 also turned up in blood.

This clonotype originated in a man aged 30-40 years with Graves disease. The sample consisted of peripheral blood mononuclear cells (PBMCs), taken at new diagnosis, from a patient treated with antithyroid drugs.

This chain's CDR3 is CASSHGGMETQYF. The CDR3 DNA follows: TGTGCCAGCAGCCATGGGGGGATGGAGACCCAGTACTTC. The gene calls are TRBV3-1 and TRBJ2-5; D is possibly TRBD2 (6 bases). CDR3 length: 13 residues. The germline V and J ends were trimmed by 3 bases and 5 bases, with 10 bases remaining between them. Germline V gene sequence: CDR1 LGHDT, CDR2 YNNKEL (reference sequence).